The clone carrying this T cell receptor (beta chain) was counted at least ten times. Its antigen is still unknown. Preparation of TCR beta libraries was done by quantitative 5'-RACE with molecular barcodes. MiXCR was run by TCRdb on the 5' RACE reads, yielding one entry per CDR3 protein. The table lists some 130,000 distinct CDR3 sequences, approximately 7.4% of them singletons. Unmatched junction bases numbered 15, after V lost 0 bases and J lost 4 bases. The CDR3 covers 18 residues. The V gene's germline CDR1 is DFQATT and CDR2 SNEGSKA (reference sequence). The source of the sample is a study of CD8 T cells in ankylosing spondylitis. General study points: Clones tied to disease were said to be significantly enriched in matched ankylosing spondylitis synovial fluid. With a CD8+ phenotype, disease-linked clones were relatively rare in peripheral blood. Typical of ankylosing spondylitis blood, it appeared, was a TCR beta motif of eight highly homologous variants.

The clonotype comes from a female donor with ankylosing spondylitis or in good health (not recorded which). Sequenced: blood, either unsorted or a sorted T cell fraction (not recorded which). The V and J genes are TRBV20-1 and TRBJ2-3, with 8 bases identical to TRBD2. CDR3 DNA sequence: TGCAGTGCTAGAGATCTGCAGGGGACGGGGGGGAGCGCAGATACGCAGTATTTT. Translation gives CSARDLQGTGGSADTQYF.